The sequence of this T cell receptor (beta chain) was determined in a study of tissue T cells after allogeneic stem cell transplantation. Comments on this clone: The antigen is undetermined. The gene names given are mouse names. The read gets to within 1 residue of the CDR3 end, and the germline J gene fills in the rest.

This CDR3 contains 11 residues. Trimming cost V 2 bases and J 7 bases, with 3 bases left between them. From germline, CDR1 is SNHLY and CDR2 FYNGKV (reference sequence). The data were produced by immunoSEQ multiplex PCR, yet TCRdb's version contains in-frame clones alone and is incomplete. The table records some 47,000 clones, 65% to 85% of them present only once. Study conclusions and caveats: The patient cohort was small and clinically heterogeneous, with limited sampling depth. Motif-based clustering found tissue-specific repertoire signatures shared across patients, though few clones were shared. Tissue-detected TCR repertoire was only partly captured by blood and spleen T cells. Anatomically similar tissues had similar TCR repertoires within each patient.

V and J are TRBV3 and TRBJ2-1; no clear D. The sample taken for sequencing was sorted cells pooled from one or two spleens. This clonotype was sampled from a pool of C57BL/6 mice in good health. The covered CDR3 bases are TGTGCCAGCAGCTTAAAGGCTGAGCAGTTC. This translates into CASSLKAEQF. The whole CDR3 protein is CASSLKAEQFF.